Presented here are 4 T cell receptor beta chains from one specimen sequenced in a study of blood T cell repertoires in COVID-19. Clones were read by immunoSEQ multiplex PCR, and TCRdb kept only the in-frame ones, dropping some. The profile shows 130,000 or so clones, roughly four fifths of them singletons. Sequenced sample: peripheral blood. These receptors all stem from a human donor in a cohort sampled during active COVID-19.

V and J are TRBV29-1 and TRBJ2-2; TRBD2 matches 8 bases. V gave up 1 base and J gave up 5 bases; unmatched junction bases: 6. The CDR3 totals 15 residues. Germline CDR1 SQVTM, CDR2 ANQGSEA. CDR3 loop: CSVEGRGGWTGELFF. CDR3 coding DNA: TGCAGCGTTGAAGGCCGGGGGGGTTGGACCGGGGAGCTGTTTTTT.

This rearrangement joins TRBV2 to TRBJ1-2; D gene ambiguous. Germline CDR1 SNHLY, CDR2 FYNNEI. V gave up 5 bases and J gave up 6 bases, with 13 bases separating them. The length of the CDR3 is 13 residues. The chain's CDR3 is CASSRYRPNGYTF. The CDR3 region has the DNA TGTGCCAGCAGTCGGTACCGCCCCAATGGCTACACCTTC.

The table lists this clone with a count of one. V and J are TRBV6-5 and TRBJ2-7; the match to TRBD2 covers 8 bases. V shed 0 bases, J shed 3 bases, and the junction held 7 bases outside the gene matches. Germline V gives CDR1 MNHEY, CDR2 SVGAGI. The CDR3 contains 16 residues. Here the CDR3 reads CASSYSGTSLVYEQYF. DNA of the CDR3: TGTGCCAGCAGTTACTCGGGGACTAGTTTAGTCTACGAGCAGTACTTC.

The chain combines TRBV5-1 with TRBJ1-4, with TRBD1 matching 10 bases. The CDR3 spans 14 residues. Unmatched junction bases numbered 5, after V lost 4 bases and J lost 8 bases. Per the germline V gene, CDR1 is SGHRS and CDR2 is YFSETQ. This CDR3 reads CASSRDRGSEKLFF. The CDR3 nucleotides are TGCGCCAGCAGCCGGGACAGGGGAAGCGAAAAACTGTTTTTT.